This T cell receptor beta chain is drawn from a study of blood T cell repertoires in COVID-19. Study overall: Samples came from the United States, Italy and Spain, spanning acute and convalescent COVID-19.

Sequencing used immunoSEQ multiplex PCR; TCRdb keeps in-frame clones, though not all of them. The table includes more than 95,000 clones, approximately 80% detected once. Trimming took 6 bases from V and 12 from J, leaving 15 bases between them. There are 12 residues in the CDR3. The germline V gene has CDR1 LNHDA and CDR2 SQIVND (reference sequence). The clonotype originates from a man aged 65-85 years with acute or convalescent COVID-19. The sample comprised peripheral blood. The chain joins TRBV19 to TRBJ1-5; D remains unclear. CDR3 in amino acids: CASSPKTWVQHF. The CDR3 DNA reads as TGTGCCAGTAGCCCTAAGACTTGGGTCCAGCATTTT.